These 5 T cell receptor beta chains came from one sample sequenced in a study of shared clonotypes between healthy human individuals. Using immunoSEQ multiplex PCR, the repertoire was profiled, and TCRdb retains in-frame clones only, with some absent. The data contain under 2,500,000 clones, approximately 94% of them singletons. The sequencing input was naive CD4+ T cells sorted from blood. Subset indicated: CD45RA+ positively selected. The receptors were gathered from a man between 18 and 29 years old in good health.

The V and J genes are TRBV6-5 and TRBJ2-7; D possibly corresponds to TRBD1 (5 bases). Germline values: CDR1 MNHEY, CDR2 SVGAGI. The V and J ends lost 3 bases and 5 bases respectively, with 14 bases between them. The CDR3 is made up of 14 amino acids. The CDR3, as DNA: TGTGCCAGCAGTTATAGGCAGGGTAGGCACGAGCAGTACTTC. This gives the protein CASSYRQGRHEQYF.

The rearrangement joins TRBV6-1 to TRBJ2-1; D ambiguous. V shed 3 bases and J shed 10 bases, with 7 bases lying between them. CDR3 length: 11 amino acids. Germline CDR1 is MNHNS and CDR2 is SASEGT. The CDR3 loop reads CASSEAEEQFF. In nucleotides, the CDR3 is TGTGCCAGCAGTGAGGCGGAGGAGCAGTTCTTC.

The chain combines TRBV5-5 with TRBJ2-5, with a possible D match to TRBD2 (6 bases). Trimming took off 1 base at V and 5 bases at J, with 12 bases between the two ends. This CDR3 comprises 14 residues. Germline lookup yields CDR1 SGHKS and CDR2 YYEKEE (reference sequence). The CDR3 DNA is TGTGCCAGCAGCTTGCCGGGACTCACGGAGACCCAGTACTTC. Encoded protein: CASSLPGLTETQYF.

For the CDR3, the DNA is TGCGCCAGCAGCCAAGGTCCAACGAGCTCCTACAATGAGCAGTTCTTC. As protein: CASSQGPTSSYNEQFF. This chain joins TRBV4-1 and TRBJ2-1, with unresolved D. Germline CDR1 and CDR2: MGHRA and YSYEKL. Trimming left V 1 base short and J 0 bases short, with 10 bases between. This CDR3 is built from 16 residues.

This clone was recorded once. Other DNA sequences of this sample code for an identical CDR3. The chain combines TRBV5-1 with TRBJ1-2, with 8 bases fitting TRBD1. Germline trimming cut 2 bases from V and 4 bases from J; bases unmatched to any gene: 7. In germline, CDR1 is SGHRS, CDR2 YFSETQ. This CDR3 has 15 amino acids. The CDR3 loop reads CASSLGTGLSYGYTF. The CDR3 DNA is TGCGCCAGCAGCTTAGGGACAGGTCTTAGCTATGGCTACACCTTC.